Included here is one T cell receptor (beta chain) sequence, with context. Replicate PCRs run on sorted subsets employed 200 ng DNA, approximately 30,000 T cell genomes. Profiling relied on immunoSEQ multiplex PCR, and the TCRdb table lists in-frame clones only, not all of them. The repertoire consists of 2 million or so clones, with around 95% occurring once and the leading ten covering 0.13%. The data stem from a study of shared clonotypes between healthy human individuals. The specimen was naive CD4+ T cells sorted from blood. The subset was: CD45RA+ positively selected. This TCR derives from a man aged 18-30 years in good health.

The DNA of the CDR3 is TGTGCCAGCAGTCCCACCGTGGGCGGGGTCACAGATACGCAGTATTTT. This codes for CASSPTVGGVTDTQYF. V is TRBV28 and J is TRBJ2-3; a possible D gene is TRBD2 (6 bases). This CDR3 is built from 16 residues. V lost 5 bases and J lost 2, with 17 bases in between. Germline V gives CDR1 MDHEN, CDR2 SYDVKM. Using reference TRBV28 and TRBJ2-3 for the parts outside the CDR3, the full variable domain is DVKVTQSSRYLVKRTGEKVFLECVQDMDHENMFWYRQDPGLGLRLIYFSYDVKMKEKGDIPEGYSVSREKKERFSLILESASTNQTSMYLCASSPTVGGVTDTQYFGPGTRLTVL.